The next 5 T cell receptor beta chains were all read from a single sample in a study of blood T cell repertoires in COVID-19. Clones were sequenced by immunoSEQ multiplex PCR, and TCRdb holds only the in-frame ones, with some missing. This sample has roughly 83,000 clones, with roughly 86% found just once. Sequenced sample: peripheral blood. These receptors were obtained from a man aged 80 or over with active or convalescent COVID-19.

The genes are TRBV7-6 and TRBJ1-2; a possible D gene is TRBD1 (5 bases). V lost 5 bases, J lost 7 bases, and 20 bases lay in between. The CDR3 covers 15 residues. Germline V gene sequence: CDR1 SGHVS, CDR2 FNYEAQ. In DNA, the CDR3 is TGTGCCAGCAGCACCTCGGGGCAGGGAGGCGGTGGCTACACCTTC. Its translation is CASSTSGQGGGGYTF.

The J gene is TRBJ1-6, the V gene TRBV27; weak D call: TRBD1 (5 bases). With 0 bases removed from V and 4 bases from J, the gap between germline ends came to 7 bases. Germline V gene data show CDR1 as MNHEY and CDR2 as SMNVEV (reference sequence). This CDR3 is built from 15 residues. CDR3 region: CASSLSAGYNSPLHF. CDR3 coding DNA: TGTGCCAGCAGTTTATCAGCAGGGTATAATTCACCCCTCCACTTT.

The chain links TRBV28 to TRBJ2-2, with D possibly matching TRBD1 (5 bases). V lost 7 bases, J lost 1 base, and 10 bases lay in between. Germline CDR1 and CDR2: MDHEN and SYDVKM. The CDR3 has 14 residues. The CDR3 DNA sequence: TGTGCCAGCATGAGGACACAGAACACCGGGGAGCTGTTTTTT. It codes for CASMRTQNTGELFF.

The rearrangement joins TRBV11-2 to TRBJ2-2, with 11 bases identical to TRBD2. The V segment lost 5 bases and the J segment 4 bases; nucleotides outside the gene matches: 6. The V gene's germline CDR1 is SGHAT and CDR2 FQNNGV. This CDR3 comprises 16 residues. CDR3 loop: CASSLVAGGGTGELFF. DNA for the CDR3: TGTGCCAGCAGCCTTGTAGCGGGAGGGGGCACCGGGGAGCTGTTTTTT.

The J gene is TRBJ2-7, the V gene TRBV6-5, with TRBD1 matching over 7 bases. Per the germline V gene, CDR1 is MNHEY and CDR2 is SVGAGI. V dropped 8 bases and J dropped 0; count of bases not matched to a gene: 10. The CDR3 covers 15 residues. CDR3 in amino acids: CASASGTARSYEQYV. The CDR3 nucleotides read TGTGCCAGCGCCAGTGGGACAGCCCGCTCCTACGAGCAGTACGTC.